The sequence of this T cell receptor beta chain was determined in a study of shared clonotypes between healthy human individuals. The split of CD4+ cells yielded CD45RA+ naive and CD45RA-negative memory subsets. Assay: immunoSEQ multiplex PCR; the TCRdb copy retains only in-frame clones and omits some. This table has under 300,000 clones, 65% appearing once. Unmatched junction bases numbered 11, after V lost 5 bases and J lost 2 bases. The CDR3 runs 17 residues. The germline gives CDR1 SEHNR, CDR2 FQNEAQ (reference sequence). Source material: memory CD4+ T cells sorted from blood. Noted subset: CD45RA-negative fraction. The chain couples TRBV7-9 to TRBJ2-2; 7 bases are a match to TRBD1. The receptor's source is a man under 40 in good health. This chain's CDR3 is CASSPSPGTDNTGELFF. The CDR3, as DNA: TGTGCCAGCAGCCCCTCCCCCGGGACAGACAACACCGGGGAGCTGTTTTTT.